This TCR beta chain was captured in a study of T cell responses to AZD1222 COVID-19 vaccine. Germline V lookup: CDR1 SGHVS, CDR2 FQNEAQ. With 5 bases clipped from V and 3 bases from J, the junction kept 3 bases outside the gene matches. The CDR3 sequence is 14 residues long. Findings and caveats of the study: Vaccine-associated CD4 TCRs ranged over spike, dominating at 160-218 and 743-854. White British people made up most donors, females outnumbered males, and clonal diversity was possibly underestimated. Among spike-specific TCRs, nearly half reportedly target unmutated variant regions.

Points on this clone: As yet, its antigen is unknown.

The assay was immunoSEQ multiplex PCR, and TCRdb's table has in-frame clones only and misses some. This sample has 100,000 to 150,000 clones, with around 90% found just once. V gene TRBV7-8 combines with J gene TRBJ2-7; 11 positions agree with TRBD2. This sequence originates from an adult who received the AZD1222 COVID-19 vaccine. The sequencing here drew on peripheral blood, taken 28 days after the second AZD1222 dose. CDR3 amino acids: CASSRGTSGYEQYF. The CDR3 bases are TGTGCCAGCAGCCGAGGGACTAGCGGCTACGAGCAGTACTTC.